These 27 T cell receptor beta chains share one sample of origin, sequenced in a study of blood T cell repertoires in COVID-19. Sequenced by immunoSEQ multiplex PCR; TCRdb stores in-frame clones only, minus some. The data hold 250,000 or so clones, with about 90% observed a single time. Sequencing was done on a sample of PBMCs or T cells enriched from blood (not recorded which). These receptors were obtained from a man aged 25-40 years who had recovered from COVID-19.

This sequence joins TRBV30 and TRBJ1-5; a possible D gene is TRBD1 (5 bases). Between the trimmed V and J ends, which lost 0 bases and 5 bases, there was a span of 8 bases. Germline V gene data show CDR1 as GTSNPN and CDR2 as SVGIG (reference sequence). The length of the CDR3 is 13 residues. CDR3 loop: CAWSVGEHQPQHF. In DNA, the CDR3 is TGTGCCTGGAGTGTAGGGGAACATCAGCCCCAGCATTTT.

This clone was detected only a few times. The CDR3 region is CASRGSGFHEQYF. CDR3 coding DNA: TGTGCCAGCAGGGGTAGCGGGTTCCACGAGCAGTACTTC. V gene TRBV28 combines with J gene TRBJ2-7; 7 nucleotides line up with TRBD2. The CDR3 totals 13 residues. Germline CDR1 is MDHEN and CDR2 is SYDVKM. V trimming: 6 bases; J trimming: 5 bases; junction bases outside the gene matches: 7.

The V gene is TRBV29-1, the J gene TRBJ2-1; 7 bases align to TRBD1. J lost 16 bases, V lost 6 bases, and 9 bases had no gene match. The germline CDR1 and CDR2 sequences are SQVTM and ANQGSEA. The CDR3 runs to 10 residues. CDR3 amino acids: CSVEQGPVFF. For the CDR3, the DNA is TGCAGCGTGGAACAGGGGCCTGTATTCTTC.

This clone was found a few times. The chain joins TRBV28 to TRBJ2-7; no reliable D call. This CDR3 is 12 amino acids long. Germline CDR1 MDHEN, CDR2 SYDVKM. The V and J ends lost 6 bases and 4 bases respectively, with 10 bases between them. The CDR3 DNA follows: TGTGCCAGCAGCCCAGGAAGATACGAGCAGTACTTC. It is translated as CASSPGRYEQYF.

This sequence joins TRBV5-4 and TRBJ1-6; 10 nucleotides agree with TRBD1. The CDR3 length is 15 residues. The trim removed 3 bases at V and 9 bases at J, leaving 6 bases unmatched. The germline CDR1 and CDR2 sequences are SGHNT and YYREEE (reference sequence). The CDR3 spells CASSWGRTGGSPLHF. The CDR3, as DNA: TGTGCCAGCAGCTGGGGGAGGACAGGGGGTTCACCCCTCCACTTT. Drawing the rest from reference TRBV5-4 and TRBJ1-6, the complete variable domain is ETGVTQSPTHLIKTRGQQVTLRCSSQSGHNTVSWYQQALGQGPQFIFQYYREEENGRGNFPPRFSGLQFPNYSSELNVNALELDDSALYLCASSWGRTGGSPLHFGNGTRLTVT.

The chain joins TRBV28 to TRBJ2-2; D ambiguous. Trimming shortened V by 5 bases and J by 7 bases, and 14 bases separated the two germline ends. The CDR3 has 14 amino acids. Germline CDR1 reads MDHEN; CDR2 reads SYDVKM. CDR3 sequence: CASSPPPRGGELFF. CDR3 coding DNA: TGTGCCAGCAGTCCCCCCCCTAGAGGCGGGGAGCTGTTTTTT.

The gene calls are TRBV3-1 (or the pseudogene TRBV3-2) and TRBJ2-1, with 8 bases that match TRBD2. Trimming took 4 bases from V and 7 from J; bases not matched to a gene: 15. CDR1 and CDR2 from the germline V gene are LGHDT and YNNKEL (reference sequence). The CDR3 contains 17 residues. The CDR3: CASSPPTGGVSRNEQFF. In DNA form, the CDR3 reads TGTGCCAGCAGCCCTCCCACCGGGGGGGTCAGTAGGAATGAGCAGTTCTTC.

The gene calls are TRBV6-2 or TRBV6-3 and TRBJ2-5; 8 bases map to TRBD1. J gave up 2 bases and V 5 bases, and 4 bases lay outside the gene matches. The germline gives CDR1 MNHEY, CDR2 SVGEGT. CDR3 length: 14 amino acids. The CDR3 loop is CASSAGGSQETQYF. CDR3 sequence (DNA): TGTGCCAGCAGTGCAGGGGGCTCTCAAGAGACCCAGTACTTC.

The V call is TRBV27, the J call TRBJ1-1; 8 nucleotides agree with TRBD1. Germline V gives CDR1 MNHEY, CDR2 SMNVEV (reference sequence). V lost 6 bases, J lost 0 bases, and 3 bases stayed unmatched. The CDR3 sequence is 14 residues long. The CDR3 is CASSRTGLNTEAFF. CDR3 nucleotide sequence: TGTGCCAGCAGCAGGACAGGGCTGAACACTGAAGCTTTCTTT.

The V and J genes are TRBV24-1 and TRBJ1-5; tentative D call: TRBD1 (5 bases). Trimming left V 1 base short and J 7 bases short, with 7 bases between. From germline, CDR1 is KGHDR and CDR2 SFDVKD. This CDR3 region has 13 residues. Written as DNA, the CDR3 is TGTGCCACCAGTGATTTCGGGGGACAGCCCCAGCATTTT. It is translated as CATSDFGGQPQHF.

The CDR3 loop reads CASSYPGSGGPANTGELFF. The CDR3 coding sequence is TGTGCCAGCAGTTATCCGGGGAGCGGGGGACCGGCGAACACCGGGGAGCTGTTTTTT. The gene calls are TRBV6-2 or TRBV6-3 and TRBJ2-2, with 8 bases matching TRBD2. CDR1 is MNHEY, CDR2 SVGEGT, per germline. Trimming cost V 3 bases and J 0 bases; bases outside gene matches: 12. The CDR3 runs to 19 residues.

Here the CDR3 reads CASSFGTSGYGEQFF. Here the CDR3 DNA reads TGTGCCAGCAGCTTCGGGACTAGCGGTTATGGGGAGCAGTTCTTC. This chain uses TRBV7-2 with TRBJ2-1; 11 bases map to TRBD2. The CDR3 is 15 residues long. CDR1 is SGHTA and CDR2 is FQGNSA in the germline V gene. The V and J ends lost 3 bases and 10 bases, in that order; junction bases with no gene match: 8.

This chain joins TRBV7-6 and TRBJ2-1; 10 nucleotides align to TRBD2. The CDR3 contains 16 residues. Germline V lookup: CDR1 SGHVS, CDR2 FNYEAQ. J gave up 2 bases and V 5 bases, and 6 bases lay outside the gene matches. CDR3 sequence (DNA): TGTGCCAGCAGCAACCTAGCGGGAGAGACCTACAATGAGCAGTTCTTC. Amino acid sequence: CASSNLAGETYNEQFF.

This clone was seen a handful of times. This chain links TRBV5-4 with TRBJ1-6; 10 bases map to TRBD1. The CDR3 length is 13 residues. V dropped 3 bases and J dropped 13; count of bases not matched to a gene: 4. Germline values: CDR1 SGHNT, CDR2 YYREEE (reference sequence). The CDR3 DNA is TGTGCCAGCAGCTGGGGACAGGGGCAGCCCCTCCACTTT. Translation: CASSWGQGQPLHF.

In its sample, this clone was seen once. The CDR3 loop reads CASSKGIASSYNEQFF. The CDR3 nucleotides read TGTGCCAGCAGCAAGGGAATAGCGAGCTCCTACAATGAGCAGTTCTTC. The chain employs TRBV7-3 and TRBJ2-1; TRBD2 is a possible D gene (5 bases). V dropped 5 bases and J dropped 0 bases, with 14 bases sitting between them. The CDR3 consists of 16 residues. Per germline, CDR1 SGHTA and CDR2 FQGTGA. The whole variable domain, filled in from reference TRBV7-3 and TRBJ2-1, reads GAGVSQTPSNKVTEKGKYVELRCDPISGHTALYWYRQSLGQGPEFLIYFQGTGAADDSGLPNDRFFAVRPEGSVSTLKIQRTERGDSAVYLCASSKGIASSYNEQFFGPGTRLTVL.

V and J are TRBV19 and TRBJ1-5; a possible D gene is TRBD1 (5 bases). Trimming shortened V by 8 bases and J by 0 bases, and 11 bases separated the two germline ends. Germline-derived CDR1 and CDR2 are LNHDA and SQIVND (reference sequence). The CDR3 spans 14 residues. The CDR3 protein is CASWTRNSNQPQHF. The DNA for the CDR3 is TGTGCCAGTTGGACAAGAAATAGCAATCAGCCCCAGCATTTT. The full variable domain, completed using reference TRBV19 and TRBJ1-5, is DGGITQSPKYLFRKEGQNVTLSCEQNLNHDAMYWYRQDPGQGLRLIYYSQIVNDFQKGDIAEGYSVSREKKESFPLTVTSAQKNPTAFYLCASWTRNSNQPQHFGDGTRLSIL.

The V and J genes are TRBV2 and TRBJ1-1; no reliable D call. Trimming removed 4 bases at V and 0 bases at J, with 12 bases between. Per the germline V gene, CDR1 is SNHLY and CDR2 is FYNNEI. The CDR3 has 15 amino acids. This CDR3 is CASSVVRPMNTEAFF. The CDR3 bases are TGTGCCAGCAGTGTAGTGCGGCCGATGAACACTGAAGCTTTCTTT. The whole variable domain, remainder taken from reference TRBV2 and TRBJ1-1, is EPEVTQTPSHQVTQMGQEVILRCVPISNHLYFYWYRQILGQKVEFLVSFYNNEISEKSEIFDDQFSVERPDGSNFTLKIRSTKLEDSAMYFCASSVVRPMNTEAFFGQGTRLTVV.

This clone was counted once. The V gene is TRBV12-3 or TRBV12-4, the J gene TRBJ2-7; TRBD1 is a possible D gene (6 bases). V lost 7 bases, J lost 3 bases, and 7 bases lay in between. CDR3 length: 11 amino acids. The CDR3 nucleotides are TGTGCCAGCAAGACAGGCTACGAGCAGTACTTC. Protein product: CASKTGYEQYF.

The chain employs TRBV7-9 and TRBJ2-2; maybe TRBD2 (5 bases). Germline assignment: CDR1 SEHNR and CDR2 FQNEAQ (reference sequence). The CDR3 length is 17 residues. Deletions cut 2 bases from V and 0 bases from J, with 13 bases between. CDR3 loop: CASSLLSGIANTGELFF. The CDR3 bases are TGTGCCAGCAGCTTACTTTCGGGGATCGCGAACACCGGGGAGCTGTTTTTT. The complete variable domain, with remaining parts taken from reference TRBV7-9 and TRBJ2-2, reads DTGVSQNPRHKITKRGQNVTFRCDPISEHNRLYWYRQTLGQGPEFLTYFQNEAQLEKSRLLSDRFSAERPKGSFSTLEIQRTEQGDSAMYLCASSLLSGIANTGELFFGEGSRLTVL.

This clone was seen more than once but under ten times. This chain links TRBV2 with TRBJ1-3; D is uncertain. This CDR3 contains 14 residues. Per germline, CDR1 SNHLY and CDR2 FYNNEI. The V end was cut by 4 bases, the J end by 0 bases, with 7 bases between. CDR3 amino acids: CASSGQTSGNTIYF. CDR3 coding DNA: TGTGCCAGCAGTGGACAAACCTCTGGAAACACCATATATTTT.

This chain links TRBV25-1 with TRBJ2-7; 12 bases align to TRBD1. The V gene's germline CDR1 is MGHDK and CDR2 SYGVNS. The CDR3 contains 15 residues. The J segment lost 7 bases and the V segment lost 7 bases, leaving 11 bases of the junction unmatched. CDR3 protein: CASTPPGQGAGEQYF. The CDR3 DNA sequence: TGTGCCAGCACCCCCCCGGGACAGGGGGCGGGAGAGCAGTACTTC.

The genes are TRBV6-5 and TRBJ1-2; the D is unclear. Trimming shortened V by 7 bases and J by 2 bases, and 8 bases separated the two germline ends. The CDR3 consists of 12 residues. The germline V gene has CDR1 MNHEY and CDR2 SVGAGI. CDR3 nucleotide sequence: TGTGCCAGCACTCAGGTGAACTATGGCTACACCTTC. This translates into CASTQVNYGYTF.

This chain joins TRBV9 and TRBJ2-1; 7 bases line up with TRBD2. Unmatched junction bases numbered 5, after V lost 0 bases and J lost 5 bases. CDR3 length: 15 residues. CDR1 and CDR2 (germline): SGDLS, YYNGEE. The CDR3 reads CASSVDGGSNNEQFF. Written as DNA, the CDR3 is TGTGCCAGCAGCGTAGATGGCGGGAGCAACAATGAGCAGTTCTTC.

The J gene is TRBJ1-2, the V gene TRBV29-1, with 9 bases identical to TRBD1. This CDR3 is 16 amino acids long. Per the germline V gene, CDR1 is SQVTM and CDR2 is ANQGSEA. V dropped 4 bases and J dropped 2; count of bases not matched to a gene: 11. Here the CDR3 reads CSVVWTGALKNYGYTF. CDR3 bases: TGCAGCGTTGTTTGGACAGGGGCTCTGAAAAACTATGGCTACACCTTC.

The rearrangement joins TRBV18 to TRBJ1-5, with no clear D. V was clipped by 9 bases and J by 1 base, with 19 bases between them. Germline V gene sequence: CDR1 KGHSH, CDR2 LQKENI. The CDR3 spans 16 residues. For the CDR3, the DNA is TGTGCCAGTTCGGAGAGCCCGGCGGGGAGCAATCAGCCCCAGCATTTT. Its translation is CASSESPAGSNQPQHF.

This clone was seen just once. V usage is TRBV6-2 or TRBV6-3 and J usage is TRBJ2-2, with D possibly TRBD2 on 5 matching bases. This CDR3 has 16 amino acids. CDR1 MNHEY and CDR2 SVGEGT come from the germline V gene. The V gene lost 4 bases and the J gene lost 6 bases, with 18 bases spanning the gap. CDR3 DNA: TGTGCCAGCAGTTTCGTTCGAGGGATCATGGCCGGGGAGCTGTTTTTT. Amino acids: CASSFVRGIMAGELFF.

Concerning this clone: The junction shows a germline mismatch at one end, possibly a read error. This chain connects TRBV29-1 to TRBJ1-6, with unresolved D. Looked up from germline, CDR1 is SQVTM and CDR2 is ANQGSEA. The CDR3 totals 14 residues. CDR3 amino acids: CSVATEPLNSPLHF. The CDR3 coding sequence is TGCAGCGTTGCTACAGAACCCCTCAATTCACCTCTCCACTTT. Filled out from reference TRBV29-1 and TRBJ1-6, the complete variable domain reads SAVISQKPSRDICQRGTSLTIQCQVDSQVTMMFWYRQQPGQSLTLIATANQGSEATYESGFVIDKFPISRPNLTFSTLTVSNMSPEDSSIYLCSVATEPLNSPLHFGNGTRLTVT.